The 7 T cell receptor beta chains presented below share a single source sample, sequenced in a study of regulatory and conventional T cells in RAG deficiency. Sequencing used immunoSEQ multiplex PCR; TCRdb keeps in-frame clones, though not all of them. This sample yields roughly 30,000 clones, of which 75% to 95% are seen a single time; almost 0.85% belongs to the top ten. Blood CD4+ CD25-high CD127-low regulatory T cells supplied the genomic DNA template. The sample was also linked to a second study, of regulatory T cells. That work states: The PCR used 52 TRBV and 13 TRBJ primers.

Sample: Tregs sorted from blood. The receptors come from a human donor in good health.

This clone was found once. The J gene is TRBJ1-6, the V gene TRBV7-2, with D unclear. The V gene lost 2 bases and the J gene lost 5 bases, with 13 bases spanning the gap. Germline V gene data show CDR1 as SGHTA and CDR2 as FQGNSA. CDR3 length: 16 amino acids. DNA of the CDR3: TGTGCCAGCAGCTTATTACTGGCACTCCATAATTCACCCCTCCACTTT. It codes for CASSLLLALHNSPLHF.

The rearrangement links TRBV7-9 to TRBJ2-7; D is ambiguous. The V gene lost 3 bases and the J gene lost 5 bases, with 8 bases spanning the gap. The CDR3 has 12 residues. CDR1 SEHNR and CDR2 FQNEAQ come from the germline V gene (reference sequence). Written as DNA, the CDR3 is TGTGCCAGCAGCTTTAGTATGGACGAGCAGTACTTC. Protein product: CASSFSMDEQYF.

The V call is TRBV6-6, the J call TRBJ1-2; D possibly corresponds to TRBD1 (5 bases). Per germline, CDR1 MNHNY and CDR2 SVGAGI (reference sequence). The CDR3 consists of 12 residues. Deletions cut 4 bases from V and 4 bases from J, with 7 bases between. CDR3 region: CASSWDLYGYTF. CDR3 coding DNA: TGTGCCAGCAGTTGGGACCTCTATGGCTACACCTTC.

A few counts support this clone. This rearrangement joins TRBV18 to TRBJ2-1, with D tentatively TRBD1 (6 bases). Trimming took 3 bases from V and 6 from J, leaving 12 bases between them. The CDR3 length is 14 residues. CDR1 is KGHSH, CDR2 LQKENI, per germline. The CDR3 here is CASSPKRTANEQFF. For the CDR3, the DNA is TGTGCCAGCTCACCGAAGAGGACAGCCAATGAGCAGTTCTTC.

The chain has TRBV28 and TRBJ1-1, with TRBD1 matching over 7 bases. The CDR3 runs 14 residues. J lost 1 base, V lost 7 bases, and 6 bases had no gene match. Per germline, CDR1 MDHEN and CDR2 SYDVKM. The DNA of the CDR3 is TGTGCCAGCACCCAGGGGGGGGAGAACACTGAAGCTTTCTTT. Its translation: CASTQGGENTEAFF. The whole variable domain, remainder taken from reference TRBV28 and TRBJ1-1, is DVKVTQSSRYLVKRTGEKVFLECVQDMDHENMFWYRQDPGLGLRLIYFSYDVKMKEKGDIPEGYSVSREKKERFSLILESASTNQTSMYLCASTQGGENTEAFFGQGTRLTVV.

Of note for this clone: Other DNA sequences in the sample encode the same CDR3. This chain uses TRBV6-1 with TRBJ2-4; TRBD1 is a possible D gene (6 bases). The CDR3 consists of 13 residues. Germline loops: CDR1 MNHNS, CDR2 SASEGT. With 7 bases removed from V and 10 bases from J, the gap between germline ends came to 17 bases. CDR3 DNA sequence: TGTGCCAGCAAAAGGACAGCTAGGAATATTCAGTACTTC. Translating it yields CASKRTARNIQYF.

This chain joins TRBV14 and TRBJ1-4; no firm D call. From germline, CDR1 is SGHDN and CDR2 FVKESK. Trimming took off 8 bases at V and 0 bases at J, with 10 bases between the two ends. The CDR3 consists of 14 residues. CDR3 DNA: TGTGCCAGCTCCCTTCTGGCAACTAATGAAAAACTGTTTTTT. The encoded protein is CASSLLATNEKLFF.